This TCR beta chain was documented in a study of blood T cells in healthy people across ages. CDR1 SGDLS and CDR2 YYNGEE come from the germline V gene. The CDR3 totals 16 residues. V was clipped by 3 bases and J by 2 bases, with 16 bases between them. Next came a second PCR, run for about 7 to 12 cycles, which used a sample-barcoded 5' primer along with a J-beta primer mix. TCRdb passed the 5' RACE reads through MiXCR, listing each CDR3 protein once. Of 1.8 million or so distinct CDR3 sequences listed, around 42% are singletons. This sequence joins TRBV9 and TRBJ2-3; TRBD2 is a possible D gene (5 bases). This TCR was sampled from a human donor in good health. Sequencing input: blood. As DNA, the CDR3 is TGTGCCAGCAGCGCGGGTACGGGATTCTACACAGATACGCAGTATTTT. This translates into CASSAGTGFYTDTQYF.